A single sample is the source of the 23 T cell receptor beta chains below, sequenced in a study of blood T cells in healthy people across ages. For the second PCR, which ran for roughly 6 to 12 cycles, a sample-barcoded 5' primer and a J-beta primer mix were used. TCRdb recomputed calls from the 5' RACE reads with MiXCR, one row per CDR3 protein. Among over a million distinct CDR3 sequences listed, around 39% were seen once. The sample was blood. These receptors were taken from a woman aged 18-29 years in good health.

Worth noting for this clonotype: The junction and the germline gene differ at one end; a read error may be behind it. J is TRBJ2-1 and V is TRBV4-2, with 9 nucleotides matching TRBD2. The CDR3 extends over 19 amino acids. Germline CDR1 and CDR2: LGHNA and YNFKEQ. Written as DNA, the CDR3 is TGTGCCAGCAGCCAGTACCCGGGACTAGCCTTTTTGTCCTTCAATGAGCAGTTCTTC. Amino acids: CASSQYPGLAFLSFNEQFF.

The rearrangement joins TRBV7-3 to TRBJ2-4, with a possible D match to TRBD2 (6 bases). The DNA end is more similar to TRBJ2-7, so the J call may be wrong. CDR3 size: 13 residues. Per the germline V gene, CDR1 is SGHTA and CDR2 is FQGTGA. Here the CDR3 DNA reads TGTGCCAGCAGCGGCCTTCGGGGGAACGAGCAGTACTTC. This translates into CASSGLRGNEQYF.

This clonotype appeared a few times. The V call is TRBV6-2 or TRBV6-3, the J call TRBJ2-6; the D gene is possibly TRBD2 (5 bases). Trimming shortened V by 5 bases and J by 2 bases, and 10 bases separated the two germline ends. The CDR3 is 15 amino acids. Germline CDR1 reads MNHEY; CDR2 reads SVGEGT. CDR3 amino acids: CASSTNGAGANVLTF. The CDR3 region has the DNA TGTGCCAGCAGTACGAACGGGGCTGGGGCCAACGTCCTGACTTTC.

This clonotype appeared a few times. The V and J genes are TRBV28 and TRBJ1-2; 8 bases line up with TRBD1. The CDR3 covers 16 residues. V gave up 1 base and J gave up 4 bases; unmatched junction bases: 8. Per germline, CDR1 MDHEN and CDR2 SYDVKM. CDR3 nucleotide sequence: TGTGCCAGCAGTTTATCCCAGGGGGCGCTGGGCTATGGCTACACCTTC. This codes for CASSLSQGALGYGYTF.

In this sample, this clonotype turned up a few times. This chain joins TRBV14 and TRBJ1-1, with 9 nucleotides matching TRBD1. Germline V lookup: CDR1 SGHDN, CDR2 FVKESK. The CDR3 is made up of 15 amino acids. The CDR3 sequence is CASNLQGAGNTEAFF. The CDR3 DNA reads TGTGCTTCCAACTTACAGGGGGCAGGGAACACTGAAGCTTTCTTT.

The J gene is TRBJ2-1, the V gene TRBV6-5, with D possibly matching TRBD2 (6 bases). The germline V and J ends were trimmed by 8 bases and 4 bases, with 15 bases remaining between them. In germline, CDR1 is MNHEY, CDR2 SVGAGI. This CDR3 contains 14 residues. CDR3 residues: CASQGAGGYNEQFF. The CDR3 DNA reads TGTGCCAGCCAGGGAGCGGGCGGTTACAATGAGCAGTTCTTC.

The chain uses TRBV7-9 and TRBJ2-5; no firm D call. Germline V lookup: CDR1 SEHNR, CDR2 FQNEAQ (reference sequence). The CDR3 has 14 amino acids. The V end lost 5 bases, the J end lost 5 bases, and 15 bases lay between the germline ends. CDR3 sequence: CASSVGITTETQYF. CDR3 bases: TGTGCCAGCAGCGTAGGGATCACGACGGAGACCCAGTACTTC.

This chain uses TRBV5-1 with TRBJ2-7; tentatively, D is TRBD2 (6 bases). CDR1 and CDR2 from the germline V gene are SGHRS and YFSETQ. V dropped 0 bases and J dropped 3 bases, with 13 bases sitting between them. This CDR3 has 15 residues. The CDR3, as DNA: TGCGCCAGCAGCTTGGCCGGGGAAGCGGGCTACGAGCAGTACTTC. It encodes CASSLAGEAGYEQYF.

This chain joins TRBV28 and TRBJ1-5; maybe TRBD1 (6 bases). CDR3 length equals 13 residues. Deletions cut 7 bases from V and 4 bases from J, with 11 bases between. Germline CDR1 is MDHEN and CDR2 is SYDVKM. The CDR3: CASKQGVNQPQHF. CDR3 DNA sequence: TGTGCCAGCAAACAGGGAGTAAATCAGCCCCAGCATTTT.

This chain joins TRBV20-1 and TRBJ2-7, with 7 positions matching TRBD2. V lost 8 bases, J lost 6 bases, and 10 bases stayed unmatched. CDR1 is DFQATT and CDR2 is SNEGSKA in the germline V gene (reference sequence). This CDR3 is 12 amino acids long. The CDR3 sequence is CSTSGNRSEQYF. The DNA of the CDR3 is TGCAGTACCAGCGGGAACAGGAGCGAGCAGTACTTC.

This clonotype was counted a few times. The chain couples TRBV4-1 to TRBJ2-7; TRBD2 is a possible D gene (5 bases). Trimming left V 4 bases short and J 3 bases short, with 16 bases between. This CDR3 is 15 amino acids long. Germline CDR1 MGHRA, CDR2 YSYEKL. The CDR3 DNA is TGCGCCAGCAGCCCCCTATGGGAGTCAGGCTACGAGCAGTACTTC. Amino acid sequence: CASSPLWESGYEQYF.

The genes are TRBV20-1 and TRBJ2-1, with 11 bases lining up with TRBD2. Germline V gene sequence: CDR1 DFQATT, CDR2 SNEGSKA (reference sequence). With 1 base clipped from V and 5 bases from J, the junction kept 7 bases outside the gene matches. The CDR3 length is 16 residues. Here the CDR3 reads CSARGGLAGGNNEQFF. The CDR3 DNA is TGCAGTGCTAGAGGGGGGCTAGCGGGAGGCAACAATGAGCAGTTCTTC.

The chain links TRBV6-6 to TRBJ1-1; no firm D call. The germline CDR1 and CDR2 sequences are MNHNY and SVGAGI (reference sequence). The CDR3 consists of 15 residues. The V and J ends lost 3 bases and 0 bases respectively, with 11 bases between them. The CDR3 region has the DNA TGTGCCAGCAGTTATGGCAGCCACATGAACACTGAAGCTTTCTTT. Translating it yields CASSYGSHMNTEAFF.

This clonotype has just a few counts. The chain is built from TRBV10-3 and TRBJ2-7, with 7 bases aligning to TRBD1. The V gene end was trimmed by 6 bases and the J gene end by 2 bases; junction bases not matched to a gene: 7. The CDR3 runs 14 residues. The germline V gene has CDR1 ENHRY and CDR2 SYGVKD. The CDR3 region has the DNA TGTGCCATCAGGAGACAGGGTTTTGCCTACGAGCAGTACTTC. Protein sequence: CAIRRQGFAYEQYF.

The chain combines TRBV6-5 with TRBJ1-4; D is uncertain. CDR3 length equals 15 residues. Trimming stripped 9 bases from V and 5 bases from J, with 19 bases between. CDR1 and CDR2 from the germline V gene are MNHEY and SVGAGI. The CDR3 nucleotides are TGTGCCAGTAGTCGCCAGGACCGCCAAAATGAAAAACTGTTTTTT. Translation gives CASSRQDRQNEKLFF.

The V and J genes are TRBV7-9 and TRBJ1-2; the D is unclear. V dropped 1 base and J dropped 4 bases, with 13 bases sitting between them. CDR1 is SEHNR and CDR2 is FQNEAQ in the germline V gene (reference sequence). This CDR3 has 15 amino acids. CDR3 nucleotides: TGTGCCAGCAGCTTAGTAGGCCACAGCTCCTATGGCTACACCTTC. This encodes CASSLVGHSSYGYTF.

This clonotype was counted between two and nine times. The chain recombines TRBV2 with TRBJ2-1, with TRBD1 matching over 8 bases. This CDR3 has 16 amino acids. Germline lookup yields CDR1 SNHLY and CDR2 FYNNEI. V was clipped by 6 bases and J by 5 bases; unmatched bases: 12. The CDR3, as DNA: TGTGCCAGCAGACCAAACAGGGGGTCGGCGAACAATGAGCAGTTCTTC. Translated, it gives CASRPNRGSANNEQFF.

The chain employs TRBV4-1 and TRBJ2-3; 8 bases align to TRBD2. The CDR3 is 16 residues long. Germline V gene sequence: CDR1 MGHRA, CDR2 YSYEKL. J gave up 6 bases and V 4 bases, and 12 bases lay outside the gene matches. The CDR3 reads CASSPGGTRGTDTQYF. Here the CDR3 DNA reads TGCGCCAGCAGCCCGGGGGGGACTAGGGGGACGGATACGCAGTATTTT.

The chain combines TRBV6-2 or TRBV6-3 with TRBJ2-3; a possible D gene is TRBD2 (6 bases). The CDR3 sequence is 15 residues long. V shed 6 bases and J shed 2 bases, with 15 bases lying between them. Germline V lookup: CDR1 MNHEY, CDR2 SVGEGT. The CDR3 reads CASRPPGLFTDTQYF. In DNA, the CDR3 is TGTGCCAGCAGACCTCCGGGACTGTTCACAGATACGCAGTATTTT.

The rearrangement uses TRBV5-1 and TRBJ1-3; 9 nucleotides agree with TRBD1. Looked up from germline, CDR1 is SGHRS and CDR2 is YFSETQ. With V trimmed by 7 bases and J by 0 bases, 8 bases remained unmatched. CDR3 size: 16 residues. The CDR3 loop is CASGSGTGFSGNTIYF. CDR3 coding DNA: TGCGCCAGCGGCTCCGGGACAGGGTTCTCTGGAAACACCATATATTTT.

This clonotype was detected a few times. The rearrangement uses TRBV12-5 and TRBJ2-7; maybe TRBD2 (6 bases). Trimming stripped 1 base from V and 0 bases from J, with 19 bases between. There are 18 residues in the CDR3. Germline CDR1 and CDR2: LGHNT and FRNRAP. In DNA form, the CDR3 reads TGTGCTAGTGGTTTGGACGGAACAAGCGGAGGGAGCTCCTACGAGCAGTACTTC. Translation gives CASGLDGTSGGSSYEQYF. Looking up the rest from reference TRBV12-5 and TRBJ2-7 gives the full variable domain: DARVTQTPRHKVTEMGQEVTMRCQPILGHNTVFWYRQTMMQGLELLAYFRNRAPLDDSGMPKDRFSAEMPDATLATLKIQPSEPRDSAVYFCASGLDGTSGGSSYEQYFGPGTRLTVT.

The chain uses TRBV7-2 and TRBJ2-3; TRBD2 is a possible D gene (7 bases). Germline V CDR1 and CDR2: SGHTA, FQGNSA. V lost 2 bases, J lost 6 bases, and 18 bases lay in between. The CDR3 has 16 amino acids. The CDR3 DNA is TGTGCCAGCAGCTTAACCAGGGGAGGGCCGGGGGATACGCAGTATTTT. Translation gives CASSLTRGGPGDTQYF.

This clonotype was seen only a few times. As DNA, the CDR3 is TGCGCCAGCAGCCAAGTTTACAGGGGGTCTAAGAATGAGCAGTTCTTC. It translates to CASSQVYRGSKNEQFF. This chain joins TRBV4-1 and TRBJ2-1; 8 positions agree with TRBD1. The CDR3 is 16 amino acids. Germline CDR1 reads MGHRA; CDR2 reads YSYEKL. The ends lost 1 base at V and 7 bases at J; junction bases unmatched: 9.